A single sample gave rise to the 28 T cell receptor beta chains below, sequenced in a study of post-analysis software for immune sequencing data (dated by TCRdb to between 2014 and 2016). On the study overall, not on this receptor specifically: Roughly 5 TRBV segments, including TRBV5-6, TRBV5-1 and TRBV20-1, were significantly more frequent in patients than controls.

The library was obtained by PCR. Sequencing relied on an Illumina HiSeq 2500. Unique molecular identifiers were incorporated into TCR beta cDNA libraries to reduce PCR and sequencing biases. TCRdb handled the public reads itself, with Q25 trimming in fastp and clone calling in MiXCR, and kept productive beta chains. Every CDR3 protein is listed once, alongside the most common genes and DNA of its rows. Across this sample there are some 690,000 distinct CDR3 sequences, with roughly 29% seen only once. The top ten clonotypes cover under 0.7% of the sample. These TCRs are of unknown antigen specificity. Sequencing input: blood. The receptors shown here come from a girl aged 5 to 17 with multiple sclerosis.

CDR3 region: CSARDLDRGLRDGYTF. CDR3 nucleotide sequence: TGCAGTGCTAGAGATTTGGACAGGGGGCTGCGGGATGGCTACACCTTC. V usage is TRBV20-1 and J usage is TRBJ1-2; 11 nucleotides match TRBD1. The germline CDR1 and CDR2 sequences are DFQATT and SNEGSKA (reference sequence). CDR3 length equals 16 residues. V was clipped by 0 bases and J by 6 bases; unmatched bases: 9.

This clonotype appeared a few times. The chain links TRBV5-5 to TRBJ2-6, with TRBD1 identical over 11 bases. Germline CDR1 SGHKS, CDR2 YYEKEE (reference sequence). Unmatched junction bases numbered 8, after V lost 6 bases and J lost 0 bases. There are 18 residues in the CDR3. This CDR3 reads CASNPTGTGGSGANVLTF. The CDR3 bases are TGTGCCAGCAACCCAACCGGGACAGGGGGCTCTGGGGCCAACGTCCTGACTTTC.

In its sample, this clonotype was seen a few times. J is TRBJ2-4 and V is TRBV7-9; 8 nucleotides agree with TRBD1. The CDR3 is 17 amino acids. J was trimmed by 2 bases and V by 5 bases; bases with no gene match: 11. Germline V lookup: CDR1 SEHNR, CDR2 FQNEAQ (reference sequence). The CDR3 DNA follows: TGTGCCAGCAGCCCAACGACAGGGGATGGGACCAAAAACATTCAGTACTTC. It is translated as CASSPTTGDGTKNIQYF.

The V call is TRBV29-1, the J call TRBJ1-6; D is ambiguous. Germline lookup yields CDR1 SQVTM and CDR2 ANQGSEA. Trimming took 7 bases from V and 3 from J, leaving 10 bases between them. The CDR3 is made up of 13 amino acids. The CDR3 here is CSAQENYNSPLHF. In DNA, the CDR3 is TGCAGCGCCCAAGAGAACTATAATTCACCCCTCCACTTT. Complete variable domain (other parts from reference TRBV29-1 and TRBJ1-6): SAVISQKPSRDICQRGTSLTIQCQVDSQVTMMFWYRQQPGQSLTLIATANQGSEATYESGFVIDKFPISRPNLTFSTLTVSNMSPEDSSIYLCSAQENYNSPLHFGNGTRLTVT.

This clonotype was counted a few times. This chain uses TRBV29-1 with TRBJ2-1, with 11 bases lining up with TRBD2. The CDR3 is 15 amino acids. The germline V gene encodes CDR1 SQVTM and CDR2 ANQGSEA. V shed 3 bases and J 6 bases; nucleotides not matched to a gene: 7. CDR3 amino acids: CSVDLGTSGVNEQFF. DNA for the CDR3: TGCAGCGTTGATCTTGGGACTAGCGGCGTCAATGAGCAGTTCTTC.

The rearrangement uses TRBV20-1 and TRBJ2-1; TRBD2 might be the D (6 bases). Germline CDR1 and CDR2: DFQATT and SNEGSKA (reference sequence). This CDR3 is built from 15 residues. V lost 3 bases and J lost 7, with 19 bases in between. The CDR3 nucleotides read TGCAGTGCTAGGCCCCTAAAGTTAGCGGATAATGAGCAGTTCTTC. This sequence encodes CSARPLKLADNEQFF.

This clonotype showed up many times. This chain links TRBV20-1 with TRBJ2-5, with D tentatively TRBD2 (6 bases). The CDR3 has 16 residues. Germline-derived CDR1 and CDR2 are DFQATT and SNEGSKA (reference sequence). The CDR3 nucleotides read TGCAGAGCCCTTTCAGCGGGTAATAGACGGCAGCAGACCCAGTACTTC. Translated: CRALSAGNRRQQTQYF.

This clonotype was observed a few times. The chain recombines TRBV4-1 with TRBJ1-5; maybe TRBD1 (5 bases). The CDR3 length is 15 residues. Trimming removed 1 base at V and 4 bases at J, with 11 bases between. The germline gives CDR1 MGHRA, CDR2 YSYEKL. The CDR3 nucleotides read TGCGCCAGCAGCCAAGTCCAGGGCCTGAATCAGCCCCAGCATTTT. Protein sequence: CASSQVQGLNQPQHF.

As concerns this clonotype: An end of the junction differs from the germline gene, which may be a read error. This chain connects TRBV6-5 to TRBJ2-5; maybe TRBD1 (6 bases). Germline assignment: CDR1 MNHEY and CDR2 SVGAGI. CDR3 length equals 13 residues. CDR3 DNA sequence: TGTGCCAGCAGCTCGGACAGAGGAGAGAGCCAGTACTTC. It translates to CASSSDRGESQYF.

This sequence joins TRBV5-6 and TRBJ2-1; perhaps TRBD1 as D (6 bases). V shed 6 bases and J shed 6 bases, with 22 bases lying between them. The germline gives CDR1 SGHDT, CDR2 YYEEEE. The CDR3 contains 16 residues. The CDR3 here is CASTRQVLRSGNEQFF. The CDR3 DNA is TGTGCCAGCACAAGACAGGTCTTGCGCTCGGGCAATGAGCAGTTCTTC. Full variable domain (missing parts from reference TRBV5-6 and TRBJ2-1): DAGVTQSPTHLIKTRGQQVTLRCSPKSGHDTVSWYQQALGQGPQFIFQYYEEEERQRGNFPDRFSGHQFPNYSSELNVNALLLGDSALYLCASTRQVLRSGNEQFFGPGTRLTVL.

This clonotype was observed a few times. The genes are TRBV5-6 and TRBJ1-6, with D unclear. From germline, CDR1 is SGHDT and CDR2 YYEEEE. The ends were cut back, 3 bases at V and 3 bases at J, with 13 bases in the middle. CDR3 length: 16 residues. CDR3 loop: CASSSTVRDYNSPLHF. DNA for the CDR3: TGTGCCAGCAGCTCCACCGTGCGGGACTATAATTCACCCCTCCACTTT.

The CDR3 DNA sequence: TGTGCCAGCACCCCGAGGGGGATCTATGGCTACACCTTC. Translating it yields CASTPRGIYGYTF. The V and J genes are TRBV6-6 and TRBJ1-2; D might be TRBD1 (6 bases). V was cut by 7 bases and J by 4 bases, with 13 bases left in between. The germline V gene has CDR1 MNHNY and CDR2 SVGAGI (reference sequence). The CDR3 totals 13 residues.

The V gene is TRBV12-3 or TRBV12-4, the J gene TRBJ1-6; no firm D call. The CDR3 has 15 residues. The V end lost 2 bases, the J end lost 10 bases, and 15 bases lay between the germline ends. CDR3 residues: CASSLRAGLNSPLHF. The CDR3 coding sequence is TGTGCCAGCAGTTTACGGGCAGGATTAAACTCACCCCTCCACTTT.

This clonotype was seen a handful of times. The J gene is TRBJ2-3, the V gene TRBV5-8; no definite D call. The length of the CDR3 is 15 residues. Germline V gives CDR1 SGHTS, CDR2 YDEGEE. Between the trimmed V and J ends, which lost 0 bases and 6 bases, there was a span of 14 bases. The CDR3 spells CASSLGTRRVDTQYF. CDR3 bases: TGTGCCAGCAGCTTGGGGACCAGACGAGTGGATACGCAGTATTTT.

The sample holds a few counts of this clonotype. This chain links TRBV20-1 with TRBJ2-5, with 7 positions matching TRBD2. Trimming cost V 0 bases and J 2 bases; bases outside gene matches: 6. Per germline, CDR1 DFQATT and CDR2 SNEGSKA (reference sequence). This CDR3 region has 15 residues. CDR3: CSARDLHGGQETQYF. The CDR3 nucleotides read TGCAGTGCTAGAGACCTCCACGGGGGGCAAGAGACCCAGTACTTC.

This clonotype was counted a few times. The chain recombines TRBV20-1 with TRBJ1-2, with D unclear. Germline V lookup: CDR1 DFQATT, CDR2 SNEGSKA (reference sequence). This CDR3 spans 15 amino acids. V was pared by 5 bases and J by 6 bases, with 22 bases between. This chain's CDR3 is CSAVRGEGVYHGYTF. CDR3 DNA sequence: TGCAGTGCTGTCCGGGGTGAGGGCGTTTACCATGGCTACACCTTC.

This clonotype has ten or more counts. J is TRBJ2-5 and V is TRBV7-2; D is unclear. CDR3 length: 15 residues. V was trimmed by 3 bases and J by 6 bases, leaving 17 bases between them. Germline V gene data show CDR1 as SGHTA and CDR2 as FQGNSA. This CDR3 is CASSLQWLLGKTQYF. DNA for the CDR3: TGTGCCAGCAGCTTGCAGTGGCTTCTAGGGAAGACCCAGTACTTC. Drawing the rest from reference TRBV7-2 and TRBJ2-5, the complete variable domain is GAGVSQSPSNKVTEKGKDVELRCDPISGHTALYWYRQSLGQGLEFLIYFQGNSAPDKSGLPSDRFSAERTGGSVSTLTIQRTQQEDSAVYLCASSLQWLLGKTQYFGPGTRLLVL.

The chain joins TRBV20-1 to TRBJ2-1; D is perhaps TRBD2 (6 bases). Trimming removed 6 bases from V and 4 bases from J, with 16 bases in between. The CDR3 totals 14 residues. CDR1 and CDR2 from the germline V gene are DFQATT and SNEGSKA (reference sequence). The CDR3 DNA follows: TGCAGTGCCCGCGGCGGCGGGGATTACAATGAGCAGTTCTTC. Its translation: CSARGGGDYNEQFF.

The chain has TRBV29-1 and TRBJ2-7; a possible D gene is TRBD1 (9 bases). This CDR3 spans 14 amino acids. V shed 7 bases and J shed 5 bases, with 21 bases lying between them. The germline V gene encodes CDR1 SQVTM and CDR2 ANQGSEA. For the CDR3, the DNA is TGCAGCGCCGGGAGGGACAGGGTGGGCAACGAGCAGTACTTC. Encoded protein: CSAGRDRVGNEQYF.

The rearrangement links TRBV9 to TRBJ2-7; tentatively, D is TRBD2 (6 bases). TRBJ2-4 matches the DNA end more closely, so the J call is doubtful. The germline V gene has CDR1 SGDLS and CDR2 YYNGEE. There are 15 residues in the CDR3. The CDR3 here is CASSVDGASVDIQYF. In DNA, the CDR3 is TGTGCCAGCAGCGTAGATGGGGCTAGCGTTGACATTCAGTACTTC.

The V gene is TRBV10-3, the J gene TRBJ2-2; D possibly corresponds to TRBD1 (5 bases). The germline V gene has CDR1 ENHRY and CDR2 SYGVKD. The length of the CDR3 is 14 residues. The V end lost 2 bases, the J end lost 6 bases, and 10 bases lay between the germline ends. CDR3 in amino acids: CAISERGPAGELFF. As DNA, the CDR3 is TGTGCCATCAGTGAGAGGGGTCCGGCCGGGGAGCTGTTTTTT.

This clonotype has more than one count but fewer than ten. The chain employs TRBV6-6 and TRBJ2-3; a possible D gene is TRBD1 (6 bases). The CDR3 sequence is 15 residues long. V shed 6 bases and J shed 2 bases, with 15 bases lying between them. Germline V gives CDR1 MNHNY, CDR2 SVGAGI (reference sequence). CDR3 coding DNA: TGTGCCAGCAGCCCCGACAGGACCTCCACAGATACGCAGTATTTT. As protein: CASSPDRTSTDTQYF.

This clonotype was counted a few times. This chain links TRBV27 with TRBJ1-4; D is ambiguous. Germline assignment: CDR1 MNHEY and CDR2 SMNVEV (reference sequence). V was shortened by 8 bases and J by 0 bases, with 10 bases between the two germline ends. This CDR3 has 14 residues. The CDR3 nucleotides are TGTGCCAGCTTCGGCGGAACAACTAATGAAAAACTGTTTTTT. Residues: CASFGGTTNEKLFF.

This chain joins TRBV5-1 and TRBJ2-1; TRBD2 matches at 7 bases. V shed 2 bases, J shed 3 bases, and the junction held 8 bases outside the gene matches. Germline V gene data show CDR1 as SGHRS and CDR2 as YFSETQ. The CDR3 length is 16 residues. The CDR3 loop is CASSFSAGNNYNEQFF. As DNA, the CDR3 is TGCGCCAGCAGCTTTTCAGCGGGGAATAACTACAATGAGCAGTTCTTC.

The rearrangement links TRBV20-1 to TRBJ2-7; maybe TRBD1 (5 bases). Trimming shortened V by 1 base and J by 4 bases, and 8 bases separated the two germline ends. The CDR3 spans 12 residues. Germline CDR1 and CDR2: DFQATT and SNEGSKA (reference sequence). The CDR3 region has the DNA TGCAGTGCTAGAGGCAGGGTGTACGAGCAGTACTTC. This sequence encodes CSARGRVYEQYF.

This clonotype was found a few times. The CDR3 sequence: CASSLLTEETQYF. The DNA of the CDR3 is TGTGCCAGCAGTTTATTAACAGAGGAGACCCAGTACTTC. The rearrangement joins TRBV12-3 or TRBV12-4 to TRBJ2-5; no clear D gene. CDR3 length: 13 residues. With 2 bases removed from V and 5 bases from J, the gap between germline ends came to 9 bases.

This clonotype was found a few times. This sequence joins TRBV20-1 and TRBJ1-1; D gene ambiguous. Trimming shortened V by 3 bases and J by 6 bases, and 17 bases separated the two germline ends. Germline V gene data show CDR1 as DFQATT and CDR2 as SNEGSKA (reference sequence). This CDR3 is built from 14 residues. For the CDR3, the DNA is TGCAGTGCTAGTTCCCCCACGGGTTTCGCTGAAGCTTTCTTT. Its protein is CSASSPTGFAEAFF.

The CDR3 loop is CASSPRDRGTYEQYF. The DNA for the CDR3 is TGTGCCAGCAGCCCCCGGGACAGGGGTACCTACGAGCAGTACTTC. This chain joins TRBV7-9 and TRBJ2-7, with 10 bases lining up with TRBD1. Germline CDR1 is SEHNR and CDR2 is FQNEAQ (reference sequence). V lost 5 bases, J lost 2 bases, and 6 bases stayed unmatched. The CDR3 totals 15 residues.